These 16 T cell receptor beta chains originate from one sample sequenced in a study of spatial heterogeneity in lung cancer. Indicated time point: sample taken at primary tumor resection. Each CDR3 protein gets one entry after TCRdb re-called the 5' RACE reads with MiXCR. This sample has some 25,000 distinct CDR3 sequences, with around 5.1% found just once. The sequencing used PBMCs, collected at surgery. Receptor source: a male donor with early-stage non-small cell lung cancer.

The sample holds many counts of this clonotype. The rearrangement uses TRBV10-2 and TRBJ2-7; tentative D call: TRBD2 (7 bases). The CDR3 is 14 residues long. CDR1 and CDR2 from the germline V gene are WSHSY and SAAADI. Trimming shortened V by 6 bases and J by 5 bases, and 17 bases separated the two germline ends. This chain's CDR3 is CASRTSGGRNEQYF. DNA of the CDR3: TGCGCCAGCAGGACCTCCGGGGGGCGGAACGAGCAGTACTTC.

The genes are TRBV6-6 and TRBJ2-7; 7 bases map to TRBD2. The CDR3 runs 14 residues. Unmatched junction bases numbered 11, after V lost 6 bases and J lost 6 bases. Germline V gene lookup returns CDR1 MNHNY and CDR2 SVGAGI (reference sequence). The CDR3 nucleotides read TGTGCCAGCAGGACCAGCGGGGCCGTTGGCGAGCAGTACTTC. It is translated as CASRTSGAVGEQYF.

This clonotype was observed many times. This chain joins TRBV5-1 and TRBJ2-5; 7 bases agree with TRBD2. Germline V gene sequence: CDR1 SGHRS, CDR2 YFSETQ. CDR3 length equals 14 residues. V was pared by 4 bases and J by 4 bases, with 7 bases of the junction left unmatched. CDR3 DNA: TGCGCCAGCAGCCCGACTAGCACCCGAGAGACCCAGTACTTC. This codes for CASSPTSTRETQYF.

This clonotype was recorded at least ten times. The chain recombines TRBV5-4 with TRBJ2-5; TRBD1 might be the D (6 bases). Trimming pared 7 bases from V and 1 base from J, leaving 8 bases between. There are 12 residues in the CDR3. Germline CDR1 reads SGHNT; CDR2 reads YYREEE (reference sequence). CDR3 in amino acids: CASGQSQETQYF. The CDR3 bases are TGTGCCAGCGGACAGAGCCAAGAGACCCAGTACTTC. The whole variable domain, remainder taken from reference TRBV5-4 and TRBJ2-5, is ETGVTQSPTHLIKTRGQQVTLRCSSQSGHNTVSWYQQALGQGPQFIFQYYREEENGRGNFPPRFSGLQFPNYSSELNVNALELDDSALYLCASGQSQETQYFGPGTRLLVL.

This clonotype is medium-sized (0.01 to 0.1%) by share. This rearrangement joins TRBV18 to TRBJ1-1, with a weak D call TRBD1 (5 bases). Trimming removed 2 bases at V and 2 bases at J, with 6 bases between. The CDR3 runs 13 residues. Germline CDR1 reads KGHSH; CDR2 reads LQKENI. CDR3 protein: CASSPGGNTEAFF. CDR3 in DNA: TGTGCCAGCTCACCAGGGGGTAACACTGAAGCTTTCTTT.

This clonotype appeared many times. This chain connects TRBV20-1 to TRBJ2-3, with 8 bases that match TRBD2. CDR1 is DFQATT, CDR2 SNEGSKA, per germline (reference sequence). This CDR3 has 15 residues. CDR3 in amino acids: CRAASGGTQVDTQYF. The CDR3 nucleotides read TGCAGGGCGGCGAGCGGGGGAACTCAGGTAGATACGCAGTATTTT.

This clonotype was seen many times. The chain is built from TRBV28 and TRBJ2-5; 7 nucleotides agree with TRBD1. V lost 5 bases, J lost 4 bases, and 7 bases stayed unmatched. The germline V gene encodes CDR1 MDHEN and CDR2 SYDVKM. This CDR3 has 14 amino acids. The CDR3 nucleotides are TGTGCCAGCAGTAACAGGGGATTGGGAGAGACCCAGTACTTC. Amino acids: CASSNRGLGETQYF.

The gene calls are TRBV5-6 and TRBJ2-1; D remains ambiguous. This CDR3 region has 15 residues. Trimming left V 2 bases short and J 1 base short, with 10 bases between. Germline CDR1 SGHDT, CDR2 YYEEEE. The DNA of the CDR3 is TGTGCCAGCAGCTTCCTACAGACGTCCTACAATGAGCAGTTCTTC. Translation: CASSFLQTSYNEQFF.

This clonotype was counted at least ten times. J is TRBJ1-1 and V is TRBV5-1; 8 bases fit TRBD1. This CDR3 has 12 amino acids. Germline V lookup: CDR1 SGHRS, CDR2 YFSETQ. V was pared by 3 bases and J by 10 bases, with 5 bases of the junction left unmatched. The CDR3 is CASSYGQGGAFF. The CDR3 nucleotides read TGCGCCAGCAGCTACGGACAGGGTGGAGCTTTCTTT. The complete variable domain, with remaining parts taken from reference TRBV5-1 and TRBJ1-1, reads KAGVTQTPRYLIKTRGQQVTLSCSPISGHRSVSWYQQTPGQGLQFLFEYFSETQRNKGNFPGRFSGRQFSNSRSEMNVSTLELGDSALYLCASSYGQGGAFFGQGTRLTVV.

This clonotype was found many times. V and J are TRBV7-6 and TRBJ2-1; 10 positions agree with TRBD2. CDR3 size: 17 residues. Germline CDR1 reads SGHVS; CDR2 reads FNYEAQ. Unmatched junction bases numbered 7, after V lost 5 bases and J lost 0 bases. CDR3 DNA sequence: TGTGCCAGCAGCCGCACCTTAGCGGGGGGCTCCTACAATGAGCAGTTCTTC. Residues: CASSRTLAGGSYNEQFF.

This clonotype was detected many times. The J gene is TRBJ2-7, the V gene TRBV28; 8 positions match TRBD1. The CDR3 loop spans 15 amino acids. Germline V gene sequence: CDR1 MDHEN, CDR2 SYDVKM. The ends lost 4 bases at V and 3 bases at J; junction bases unmatched: 8. The CDR3 DNA sequence: TGTGCCAGCAGTTCCGAGGACAGGGTGATCTACGAGCAGTACTTC. This codes for CASSSEDRVIYEQYF.

This clonotype appeared many times. This chain connects TRBV20-1 to TRBJ2-7; a weak D match, TRBD2 (7 bases). Germline loops: CDR1 DFQATT, CDR2 SNEGSKA (reference sequence). CDR3 length: 14 residues. The V end lost 5 bases, the J end lost 4 bases, and 18 bases lay between the germline ends. The CDR3 DNA reads TGCAGTGCTCTAGCTATCGGGGGGCCTTACGAGCAGTACTTC. As protein: CSALAIGGPYEQYF.

The table lists this clonotype with many counts. The chain joins TRBV10-3 to TRBJ1-5; 8 nucleotides match TRBD1. Trimming at V came to 5 bases and at J to 4 bases, leaving 4 bases not matched to a gene. Germline CDR1 is ENHRY and CDR2 is SYGVKD. CDR3 length: 14 amino acids. The CDR3 loop reads CAISPGQGNQPQHF. CDR3 DNA: TGTGCCATCAGTCCCGGACAGGGTAATCAGCCCCAGCATTTT.

This clonotype was counted ten times or more. The V and J genes are TRBV12-3 or TRBV12-4 and TRBJ1-1, with 7 positions matching TRBD1. This CDR3 comprises 14 residues. The junction had 9 bases not matched to a gene; V was cut back by 7 bases and J by 4 bases. The CDR3 spells CASKLTGAATEAFF. The DNA of the CDR3 is TGTGCCAGCAAACTTACAGGGGCCGCCACTGAAGCTTTCTTT.

This clonotype has at least ten counts. The V and J genes are TRBV7-8 and TRBJ1-1; D is undetermined. This CDR3 contains 13 residues. Trimming removed 5 bases at V and 6 bases at J, with 13 bases between. Germline V lookup: CDR1 SGHVS, CDR2 FQNEAQ. In DNA, the CDR3 is TGTGCCAGCAGCCTCGGGCAGCGCGCTGAAGCTTTCTTT. This codes for CASSLGQRAEAFF.

This clonotype was observed many times. The chain uses TRBV9 and TRBJ1-3, with TRBD1 matching 9 bases. CDR1 and CDR2 (germline): SGDLS, YYNGEE. There are 15 residues in the CDR3. J was trimmed by 2 bases and V by 4 bases; bases with no gene match: 4. The CDR3 DNA reads TGTGCCAGCAGCCCCCGGACAGGGGCTGGAAACACCATATATTTT. Protein sequence: CASSPRTGAGNTIYF. Supplemented by reference TRBV9 and TRBJ1-3, the full variable domain reads DSGVTQTPKHLITATGQRVTLRCSPRSGDLSVYWYQQSLDQGLQFLIQYYNGEERAKGNILERFSAQQFPDLHSELNLSSLELGDSALYFCASSPRTGAGNTIYFGEGSWLTVV.